These T cell receptor beta chains were read from a single sample in a study of cytomegalovirus exposure and HLA in healthy donors. Sequenced by immunoSEQ multiplex PCR; TCRdb stores in-frame clones only, minus some. The sample has about 140,000 clones; approximately 78% are singletons. Sequences were obtained from PBMCs. The receptors stem from a man younger than 30 in good health and CMV-seropositive. Both conserved end residues are part of each CDR3. The D gene is left open where the match is weak. Only part of the rows carry a size: once, few, many, or a class if the clone is expanded.

d_gene: -; abundance: -; j_gene: TRBJ2-3; v_gene: TRBV5-1; CDR3aa: CASSSRLNTDTQYF; CDR3nt: TGCGCCAGCAGCTCGAGACTGAACACAGATACGCAGTATTTT
d_gene: TRBD2; abundance: -; j_gene: TRBJ2-1; v_gene: TRBV9; CDR3aa: CASSPLAGTNEQFF; CDR3nt: TGTGCCAGCAGCCCACTAGCGGGAACGAATGAGCAGTTCTTC
d_gene: TRBD1; abundance: few; j_gene: TRBJ2-7; v_gene: TRBV4-1; CDR3aa: CASSQSTGTENYEQYF; CDR3nt: TGCGCCAGCAGCCAATCGACCGGGACAGAGAACTACGAGCAGTACTTC
d_gene: -; abundance: few; j_gene: TRBJ1-1; v_gene: TRBV20-1; CDR3aa: CSATVGGAFF; CDR3nt: TGCAGTGCGACGGTCGGGGGAGCTTTCTTT
d_gene: TRBD2; abundance: -; j_gene: TRBJ2-7; v_gene: TRBV6-1; CDR3aa: CASRLAGGLYEQYF; CDR3nt: TGTGCCAGCAGACTAGCGGGAGGGCTATACGAGCAGTACTTC
d_gene: -; abundance: -; j_gene: TRBJ1-4; v_gene: TRBV28; CDR3aa: CASSLSSGGPEKLFF; CDR3nt: TGTGCCAGCAGTTTATCCTCCGGGGGACCCGAAAAACTGTTTTTT
d_gene: TRBD2; abundance: once; j_gene: TRBJ2-7; v_gene: TRBV27; CDR3aa: CASSPGTSVGSYEQYF; CDR3nt: TGTGCCAGCAGTCCGGGGACTAGCGTCGGCTCCTACGAGCAGTACTTC
d_gene: -; abundance: -; j_gene: TRBJ1-2; v_gene: TRBV29-1; CDR3aa: CSVERQRRYTF; CDR3nt: TGCAGCGTGGAGAGACAGAGACGCTACACCTTC
d_gene: TRBD2; abundance: -; j_gene: TRBJ2-1; v_gene: TRBV6-6; CDR3aa: CASRGSGKYNEQFF; CDR3nt: TGTGCCAGCAGGGGTAGCGGGAAATACAATGAGCAGTTCTTC
d_gene: -; abundance: -; j_gene: TRBJ1-1; v_gene: TRBV7-2; CDR3aa: CASSPEGGHTEAFF; CDR3nt: TGTGCCAGCAGCCCCGAGGGGGGGCACACTGAAGCTTTCTTT
d_gene: TRBD2; abundance: -; j_gene: TRBJ2-7; v_gene: TRBV10-3; CDR3aa: CAISEFGLADSSYEQYF; CDR3nt: TGTGCCATCAGTGAGTTCGGACTAGCGGACAGCTCCTACGAGCAGTACTTC
d_gene: -; abundance: few; j_gene: TRBJ1-5; v_gene: TRBV19; CDR3aa: CASSIPQRYYSNQPQHF; CDR3nt: TGTGCCAGTAGTATTCCGCAGCGTTATTATAGCAATCAGCCCCAGCATTTT
d_gene: TRBD1; abundance: -; j_gene: TRBJ1-2; v_gene: TRBV5-1; CDR3aa: CASSSTGGGGYTF; CDR3nt: TGCGCCAGCAGTTCTACAGGGGGCGGTGGCTACACCTTC
d_gene: -; abundance: -; j_gene: TRBJ2-5; v_gene: TRBV9; CDR3aa: CASSVASSETQYF; CDR3nt: TGTGCCAGCAGCGTAGCTTCGTCCGAGACCCAGTACTTC
d_gene: TRBD2; abundance: -; j_gene: TRBJ2-7; v_gene: TRBV19; CDR3aa: CASSRVAGSVEQYF; CDR3nt: TGTGCCAGTAGTAGGGTAGCGGGATCCGTCGAGCAGTACTTC
d_gene: -; abundance: -; j_gene: TRBJ1-4; v_gene: TRBV19; CDR3aa: CASSISHPTNEKLFF; CDR3nt: TGTGCCAGTAGTATCAGTCACCCAACTAATGAAAAACTGTTTTTT
d_gene: -; abundance: -; j_gene: TRBJ2-1; v_gene: TRBV27; CDR3aa: CASSFGTSTNEQFF; CDR3nt: TGTGCCAGCAGTTTTGGTACTAGCACCAATGAGCAGTTCTTC
d_gene: TRBD1; abundance: -; j_gene: TRBJ1-2; v_gene: TRBV28; CDR3aa: CASSSGQFYGYTF; CDR3nt: TGTGCCAGCAGCTCGGGACAGTTCTATGGCTACACCTTC
d_gene: -; abundance: -; j_gene: TRBJ1-5; v_gene: TRBV4-1; CDR3aa: CASSQENRDNQPQHF; CDR3nt: TGCGCCAGCAGCCAAGAAAACAGGGATAATCAGCCCCAGCATTTT
d_gene: -; abundance: -; j_gene: TRBJ2-1; v_gene: TRBV6-1; CDR3aa: CASSEVSWGRSYNEQFF; CDR3nt: TGTGCCAGCAGTGAAGTTAGTTGGGGCAGGAGCTACAATGAGCAGTTCTTC
d_gene: -; abundance: -; j_gene: TRBJ1-1; v_gene: TRBV27; CDR3aa: CASSSRGNEAFF; CDR3nt: TGTGCCAGCAGTTCTAGGGGGAATGAAGCTTTCTTT
d_gene: -; abundance: -; j_gene: TRBJ1-6; v_gene: TRBV6-5; CDR3aa: CASRLRDTYNSPLHF; CDR3nt: TGTGCCAGCAGGCTCCGGGACACTTATAATTCACCCCTCCACTTT
d_gene: -; abundance: -; j_gene: TRBJ1-1; v_gene: TRBV19; CDR3aa: CASSMGRQVNTEAFF; CDR3nt: TGTGCCAGTAGTATGGGAAGACAGGTGAACACTGAAGCTTTCTTT
d_gene: -; abundance: -; j_gene: TRBJ2-2; v_gene: TRBV10-2; CDR3aa: CASTDPSGGELFF; CDR3nt: TGCGCCAGCACCGACCCCAGCGGCGGGGAGCTGTTTTTT
d_gene: TRBD2; abundance: -; j_gene: TRBJ2-1; v_gene: TRBV5-1; CDR3aa: CASQSIAGGPGEQFF; CDR3nt: TGCGCCAGTCAGAGTATAGCGGGAGGGCCGGGTGAGCAGTTCTTC
d_gene: TRBD1; abundance: -; j_gene: TRBJ2-3; v_gene: TRBV30; CDR3aa: CAWSGQEADTQYF; CDR3nt: TGTGCCTGGAGCGGACAGGAGGCAGATACGCAGTATTTT
d_gene: -; abundance: -; j_gene: TRBJ2-1; v_gene: TRBV14; CDR3aa: CASSQEKVVMLDEQFF; CDR3nt: TGTGCCAGCAGCCAAGAGAAAGTTGTAATGCTAGATGAGCAGTTCTTC
d_gene: -; abundance: -; j_gene: TRBJ2-1; v_gene: TRBV29-1; CDR3aa: CSSQYNEQFF; CDR3nt: TGCAGCTCACAGTACAATGAGCAGTTCTTC
d_gene: -; abundance: -; j_gene: TRBJ2-7; v_gene: TRBV6-6; CDR3aa: CASSSSDSSYEQYF; CDR3nt: TGTGCCAGCAGTTCCTCGGACAGCTCCTACGAGCAGTACTTC
d_gene: TRBD1; abundance: -; j_gene: TRBJ1-1; v_gene: TRBV2; CDR3aa: CASRAGQQNTEAFF; CDR3nt: TGTGCCAGCAGGGCGGGACAGCAGAACACTGAAGCTTTCTTT
d_gene: -; abundance: -; j_gene: TRBJ2-7; v_gene: TRBV4-1; CDR3aa: CASSSGGEQYF; CDR3nt: TGCGCCAGCAGCTCAGGGGGGGAGCAGTACTTC
d_gene: TRBD1; abundance: -; j_gene: TRBJ1-2; v_gene: TRBV5-6; CDR3aa: CASSPGGTGGYYGYTF; CDR3nt: TGTGCCAGCAGCCCGGGGGGGACAGGGGGATACTATGGCTACACCTTC
d_gene: TRBD2; abundance: once; j_gene: TRBJ2-7; v_gene: TRBV19; CDR3aa: CASSSGGAAYEQYF; CDR3nt: TGTGCCAGTAGTTCGGGGGGGGCGGCCTACGAGCAGTACTTC
d_gene: -; abundance: -; j_gene: TRBJ1-1; v_gene: TRBV9; CDR3aa: CASSVEEGGRPHTEAFF; CDR3nt: TGTGCCAGCAGCGTAGAAGAAGGGGGACGGCCGCACACTGAAGCTTTCTTT
d_gene: TRBD1; abundance: -; j_gene: TRBJ2-5; v_gene: TRBV29-1; CDR3aa: CSVAGRQGMREQYF; CDR3nt: TGCAGCGTTGCCGGCCGACAGGGGATGAGGGAGCAGTACTTC
d_gene: -; abundance: -; j_gene: TRBJ1-1; v_gene: TRBV19; CDR3aa: CASSISTGGEAFF; CDR3nt: TGTGCCAGTAGTATATCCACCGGGGGAGAAGCTTTCTTT
d_gene: TRBD1; abundance: -; j_gene: TRBJ1-2; v_gene: TRBV28; CDR3aa: CASSSRGGQIYGYTF; CDR3nt: TGTGCCAGCAGTTCCCGAGGGGGACAGATCTATGGCTACACCTTC